This T cell receptor beta chain was sequenced for a study of blood T cell repertoires in COVID-19. Looking at the study overall: The United States, Italy and Spain were the sources of the acute and convalescent COVID-19 samples. Nucleic acid was either cDNA or gDNA, and it came from T cells, B-cell-depleted T cells, or PBMCs.

Original processing notes: Reference gene primer amplification gave nucleated cell count estimates. Libraries were prepared by immunoSEQ multiplex PCR; TCRdb keeps only in-frame clonotypes and omits some of them. The V and J calls and clone size come from that table; D and trimming were worked out from the DNA. The sample yields roughly 72,000 clones, roughly nine tenths seen once. The germline V gene has CDR1 SGDLS and CDR2 YYNGEE. V shed 2 bases and J 10 bases; nucleotides not matched to a gene: 11. This CDR3 contains 15 residues. The sequence came from a human donor in a cohort sampled during active COVID-19. Material: peripheral blood. The V call is TRBV9, the J call TRBJ2-1, with 8 bases aligning to TRBD2. DNA for the CDR3: TGTGCCAGCAGCGTCTCGCGGGCCGCGGGGGGAGAGCAGTTCTTC. Amino acid sequence: CASSVSRAAGGEQFF. Full variable domain (rest looked up from reference TRBV9 and TRBJ2-1): DSGVTQTPKHLITATGQRVTLRCSPRSGDLSVYWYQQSLDQGLQFLIQYYNGEERAKGNILERFSAQQFPDLHSELNLSSLELGDSALYFCASSVSRAAGGEQFFGPGTRLTVL.